This TCR beta chain was sequenced in a study of CD39 and CD103 CD8 tumor-infiltrating T cells. Sequenced by immunoSEQ multiplex PCR; TCRdb stores in-frame clones only, minus some. In the table there are roughly 15,000 clones, under 95% of which are singletons. CD8+CD4-CD45RA- cells, CCR7-positive or negative, formed the memory CD8 sort. CDR1 is SNHLY and CDR2 is FYNNEI in the germline V gene. CDR3 size: 14 residues. Trimming took off 1 base at V and 2 bases at J, with 9 bases between the two ends. Sequenced sample: CD8+ T cells sorted from blood. Subset of the sample: total memory CD8 T cells (CD45RA-CCR7+/-) from blood or uninvolved lymph node. The sequence derives from a human donor with head and neck squamous cell carcinoma. V usage is TRBV2 and J usage is TRBJ2-7; no definite D call. The CDR3 DNA is TGTGCCAGCAGTGAAGTGACGAATACCTACGAGCAGTACTTC. It is translated as CASSEVTNTYEQYF.